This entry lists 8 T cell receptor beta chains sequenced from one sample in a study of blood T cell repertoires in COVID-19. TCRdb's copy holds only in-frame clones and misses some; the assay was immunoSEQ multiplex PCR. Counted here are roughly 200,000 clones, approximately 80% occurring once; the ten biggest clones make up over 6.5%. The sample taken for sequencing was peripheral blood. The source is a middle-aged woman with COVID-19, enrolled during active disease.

The chain's CDR3 is CASSPKGQGSETQYF. The DNA for the CDR3 is TGTGCCAGCAGCCCCAAAGGACAGGGTTCGGAGACCCAGTACTTC. The chain employs TRBV7-3 and TRBJ2-5; 8 bases line up with TRBD1. V trimming: 5 bases; J trimming: 5 bases; junction bases outside the gene matches: 10. Germline V CDR1 and CDR2: SGHTA, FQGTGA. This CDR3 region has 15 residues. The full variable domain, completed using reference TRBV7-3 and TRBJ2-5, is GAGVSQTPSNKVTEKGKYVELRCDPISGHTALYWYRQSLGQGPEFLIYFQGTGAADDSGLPNDRFFAVRPEGSVSTLKIQRTERGDSAVYLCASSPKGQGSETQYFGPGTRLLVL.

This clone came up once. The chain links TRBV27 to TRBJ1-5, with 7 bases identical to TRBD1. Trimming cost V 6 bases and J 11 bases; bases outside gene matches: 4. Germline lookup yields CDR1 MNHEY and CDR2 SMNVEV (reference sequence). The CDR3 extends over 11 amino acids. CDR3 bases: TGTGCCAGCAGAGGGGGACAGTCCCAGCATTTT. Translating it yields CASRGGQSQHF.

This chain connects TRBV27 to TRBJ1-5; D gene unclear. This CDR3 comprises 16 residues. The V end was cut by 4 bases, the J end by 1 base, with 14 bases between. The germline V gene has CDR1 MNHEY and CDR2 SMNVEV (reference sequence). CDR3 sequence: CASSSNTVGSNQPQHF. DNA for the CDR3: TGTGCCAGCAGTTCGAACACTGTCGGGAGCAATCAGCCCCAGCATTTT.

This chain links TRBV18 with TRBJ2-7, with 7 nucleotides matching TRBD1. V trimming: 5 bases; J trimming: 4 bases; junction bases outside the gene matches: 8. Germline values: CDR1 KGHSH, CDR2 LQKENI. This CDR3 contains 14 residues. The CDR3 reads CASSRQGSGYEQYF. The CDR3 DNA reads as TGTGCCAGCTCAAGACAGGGTTCTGGATACGAGCAGTACTTC.

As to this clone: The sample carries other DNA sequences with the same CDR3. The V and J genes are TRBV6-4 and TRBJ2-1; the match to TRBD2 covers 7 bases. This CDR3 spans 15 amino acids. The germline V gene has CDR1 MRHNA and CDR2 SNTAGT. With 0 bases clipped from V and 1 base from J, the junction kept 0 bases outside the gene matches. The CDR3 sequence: CASSDSSGSYNEQFF. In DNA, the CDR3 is TGTGCCAGCAGTGACTCTAGCGGGTCCTACAATGAGCAGTTCTTC.

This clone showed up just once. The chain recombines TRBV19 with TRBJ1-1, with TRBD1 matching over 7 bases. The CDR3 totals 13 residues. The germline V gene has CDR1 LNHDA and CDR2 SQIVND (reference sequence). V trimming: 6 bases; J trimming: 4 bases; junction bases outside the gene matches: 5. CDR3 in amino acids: CASSTGEVTEAFF. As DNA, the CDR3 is TGTGCCAGTAGCACAGGGGAGGTCACTGAAGCTTTCTTT.

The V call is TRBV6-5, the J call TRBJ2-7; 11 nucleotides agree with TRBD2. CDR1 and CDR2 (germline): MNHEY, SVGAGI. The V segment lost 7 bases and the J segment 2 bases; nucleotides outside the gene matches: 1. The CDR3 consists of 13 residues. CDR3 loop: CASTSGRTYEQYF. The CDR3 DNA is TGTGCCAGCACTAGCGGGAGGACCTACGAGCAGTACTTC.

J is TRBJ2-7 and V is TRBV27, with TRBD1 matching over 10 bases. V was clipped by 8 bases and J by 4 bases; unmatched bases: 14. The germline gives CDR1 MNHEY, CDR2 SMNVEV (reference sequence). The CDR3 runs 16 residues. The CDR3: CASLKGTGTGEYEQYF. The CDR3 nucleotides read TGTGCCAGCCTTAAAGGAACCGGGACAGGGGAGTACGAGCAGTACTTC.